The 10 T cell receptor beta chains given below trace back to one sample, sequenced in a study of beta chain features in type 1 diabetes (dated by TCRdb to about 2018). Broad study findings and their caveats: In all four CD4+ subsets, TCRB CDR3 length was moderately but significantly shorter in type 1 diabetes patients.

These TCRs' antigens remain unknown. Preparation of the library involved the immunoSEQ multiplex PCR assay. The entire amount of isolated RNA was reverse transcribed using the High Capacity cDNA Reverse Transcription Kit, so the sequenced TCRB transcripts were expressed ones. TCRdb took this table from immuneACCESS and kept in-frame rearrangements with V and J called. Such tables lack part of the clones; where checked against another copy, unresolved V genes explain under half of the gap, and the rest is unexplained. The sample table contains fewer than 450,000 clones; only one count was recorded for around an eighth of them. The top ten clonotypes cover roughly 0.015% of the sample. Sequencing was done on a sample of naive CD4+ T cells from blood. The intended sense of this specimen's cell subset or site label: true naive CD4+ T cells. Receptors were obtained from a woman aged 18-35 years with type 1 diabetes.

The chain links TRBV7-9 to TRBJ2-2; TRBD2 is a possible D gene (6 bases). CDR3 length: 15 residues. With 5 bases removed from V and 0 bases from J, the gap between germline ends came to 10 bases. Germline assignment: CDR1 SEHNR and CDR2 FQNEAQ (reference sequence). The CDR3 protein is CASSLGSSNTGELFF. DNA for the CDR3: TGTGCCAGCAGCCTCGGGAGTTCGAACACCGGGGAGCTGTTTTTT.

The V call is TRBV30, the J call TRBJ2-3; a weak D match, TRBD2 (7 bases). Germline CDR1 reads GTSNPN; CDR2 reads SVGIG (reference sequence). Trimming pared 1 base from V and 3 bases from J, leaving 11 bases between. CDR3 length: 14 amino acids. The CDR3, as DNA: TGTGCCTGGAGTGGGAGGGGGGGGACAGATACGCAGTATTTT. This gives the protein CAWSGRGGTDTQYF. Based on the CDR3 plus reference TRBV30 and TRBJ2-3, the full variable domain is SQTIHQWPATLVQPVGSPLSLECTVEGTSNPNLYWYRQAAGRGLQLLFYSVGIGQISSEVPQNLSASRPQDRQFILSSKKLLLSDSGFYLCAWSGRGGTDTQYFGPGTRLTVL.

This chain uses TRBV5-4 with TRBJ1-1, with 8 bases matching TRBD1. Germline CDR1 SGHNT, CDR2 YYREEE (reference sequence). After removal of 0 bases from V and 1 base from J, the junction contained 5 bases not matched to a gene. This CDR3 comprises 16 residues. The CDR3 DNA follows: TGTGCCAGCAGCTTGGCCTGGACAGGGCGGAACACTGAAGCTTTCTTT. Protein product: CASSLAWTGRNTEAFF. The entire variable domain, with the rest obtained from reference TRBV5-4 and TRBJ1-1, is as follows: ETGVTQSPTHLIKTRGQQVTLRCSSQSGHNTVSWYQQALGQGPQFIFQYYREEENGRGNFPPRFSGLQFPNYSSELNVNALELDDSALYLCASSLAWTGRNTEAFFGQGTRLTVV.

This chain joins TRBV9 and TRBJ2-5; D might be TRBD1 (6 bases). V was shortened by 1 base and J by 1 base, with 8 bases between the two germline ends. CDR1 is SGDLS, CDR2 YYNGEE, per germline. This CDR3 comprises 14 residues. CDR3 DNA sequence: TGTGCCAGCAGCGTATTGGACAGCCAAGAGACCCAGTACTTC. Translation gives CASSVLDSQETQYF.

This sequence joins TRBV2 and TRBJ1-1; unclear D gene. The CDR3 has 17 residues. Trimming stripped 7 bases from V and 3 bases from J, with 24 bases between. Germline lookup yields CDR1 SNHLY and CDR2 FYNNEI. CDR3 in amino acids: CASTRQSSRVVDTEAFF. DNA of the CDR3: TGTGCCAGCACCCGGCAGTCCAGCCGGGTGGTGGACACTGAAGCTTTCTTT.

There are a few counts of this clone. This chain uses TRBV19 with TRBJ2-2; D remains unclear. The CDR3 has 11 residues. Germline CDR1 is LNHDA and CDR2 is SQIVND (reference sequence). Trimming stripped 3 bases from V and 8 bases from J, with 4 bases between. CDR3 loop: CASSIRGELFF. CDR3 nucleotide sequence: TGTGCCAGTAGTATTCGGGGGGAGCTGTTTTTT.

This clone was detected a few times. The same CDR3 also results from other DNA sequences found in this sample. The chain carries TRBV30 and TRBJ1-5; 7 nucleotides agree with TRBD1. The germline gives CDR1 GTSNPN, CDR2 SVGIG (reference sequence). CDR3 length: 13 amino acids. Trimming cost V 2 bases and J 4 bases; bases outside gene matches: 2. The CDR3 sequence: CAWSLQGNQPQHF. CDR3 bases: TGTGCCTGGAGTCTACAGGGGAATCAGCCCCAGCATTTT.

This clone was detected only a few times. The genes are TRBV5-1 and TRBJ2-3; 8 bases match TRBD1. The J segment lost 2 bases and the V segment lost 4 bases, leaving 6 bases of the junction unmatched. The CDR3 consists of 15 residues. From germline, CDR1 is SGHRS and CDR2 YFSETQ. The DNA for the CDR3 is TGCGCCAGCAGCGTGACAGGGGAGCCCACAGATACGCAGTATTTT. Its translation is CASSVTGEPTDTQYF.

CDR3 in DNA: TGTGCCAGCAGTTACTCGGGGACAGGGGGTACAATAGGGCAGTTCTTC. It specifies CASSYSGTGGTIGQFF. The chain is built from TRBV6-5 and TRBJ2-1; TRBD1 agrees at 11 bases. Germline V lookup: CDR1 MNHEY, CDR2 SVGAGI. CDR3 size: 16 residues. V trimming: 0 bases; J trimming: 12 bases; junction bases outside the gene matches: 10.

There are a few counts of this clone. The chain links TRBV27 to TRBJ2-7; 7 positions agree with TRBD2. V lost 6 bases and J lost 3; bases outside the gene matches: 11. The CDR3 contains 15 residues. Germline CDR1 is MNHEY and CDR2 is SMNVEV (reference sequence). CDR3 sequence reads: CASSKLAPMGYEQYF. CDR3 bases: TGTGCCAGCAGCAAACTAGCGCCGATGGGCTACGAGCAGTACTTC.